A selection of T cell receptor beta chains follows, all from one sample in a study of cytotoxic CD8 clonotypes in ibrutinib-treated CLL. Clones were sequenced by immunoSEQ multiplex PCR, and TCRdb holds only the in-frame ones, with some missing. The data contain 130,000 to 150,000 clones, approximately 89% of them seen just once; the ten biggest clones take up roughly 10%. The starting material was PBMCs, obtained after 12 months of ibrutinib treatment. These TCRs come from a human donor with chronic lymphocytic leukemia. Each CDR3 is given with its conserved first and last residue.

cdr3_aa: CAISGTSGSHYEQFF
v_call: TRBV10-3
j_call: TRBJ2-1

cdr3_aa: CASRRKNTEAFF
v_call: TRBV6-5
j_call: TRBJ1-1

cdr3_aa: CAWSQAGTGELFF
v_call: TRBV30
j_call: TRBJ2-2

cdr3_aa: CASSTPASGSYEQYF
v_call: TRBV6-5
j_call: TRBJ2-7

cdr3_aa: CASSSREQFF
v_call: TRBV9
j_call: TRBJ2-1

cdr3_aa: CATSPVDEEGRETNQPQHF
v_call: TRBV15
j_call: TRBJ1-5

cdr3_aa: CASSSGQGYEKLFF
v_call: TRBV2
j_call: TRBJ1-4

cdr3_aa: CASRSGTGGSETQYF
v_call: TRBV28
j_call: TRBJ2-5

cdr3_aa: CASSVLAGVTGELFF
v_call: TRBV9
j_call: TRBJ2-2

cdr3_aa: CASSDGTGSPQETQYF
v_call: TRBV6-4
j_call: TRBJ2-5

cdr3_aa: CASKGDQETQYF
v_call: TRBV11-3
j_call: TRBJ2-5

cdr3_aa: CASSQSQREGRSTDTQYF
v_call: TRBV4-1
j_call: TRBJ2-3

cdr3_aa: CASSGQAAYEQYF
v_call: TRBV5-1
j_call: TRBJ2-7

cdr3_aa: CASSPGPLAKNIQYF
v_call: TRBV7-8
j_call: TRBJ2-4

cdr3_aa: CASSLYTQGGNEQFF
v_call: TRBV27
j_call: TRBJ2-1

cdr3_aa: CASSLIAGGSYEQYF
v_call: TRBV7-8
j_call: TRBJ2-7

cdr3_aa: CASSGLAGGRSGELFF
v_call: TRBV5-1
j_call: TRBJ2-2

cdr3_aa: CASSSLGGTPFEAFF
v_call: TRBV25-1
j_call: TRBJ1-1

cdr3_aa: CASPAPGHRTAEAFF
v_call: TRBV6-1
j_call: TRBJ1-1

cdr3_aa: CASSFTWNQPQHF
v_call: TRBV5-1
j_call: TRBJ1-5

cdr3_aa: CASSLGSNTEAFF
v_call: TRBV7-9
j_call: TRBJ1-1

cdr3_aa: CASSSRVYGTDTQYF
v_call: TRBV28
j_call: TRBJ2-3

cdr3_aa: CASHASGGASQPQHF
v_call: TRBV28
j_call: TRBJ1-5

cdr3_aa: CASSILDRGDEQFF
v_call: TRBV19
j_call: TRBJ2-1

cdr3_aa: CASSLAGPYGYTF
v_call: TRBV7-2
j_call: TRBJ1-2

cdr3_aa: CASSGLNTEAFF
v_call: TRBV28
j_call: TRBJ1-1

cdr3_aa: CASSLYDPYSNQPQHF
v_call: TRBV28
j_call: TRBJ1-5

cdr3_aa: CASSGNEQFF
v_call: TRBV9
j_call: TRBJ2-1

cdr3_aa: CASTPGGSGEQYF
v_call: TRBV19
j_call: TRBJ2-7

cdr3_aa: CASSLNPPADNEQFF
v_call: TRBV7-9
j_call: TRBJ2-1

cdr3_aa: CASTPMTEEPPYGYTF
v_call: TRBV28
j_call: TRBJ1-2

cdr3_aa: CATIQITGTDNEQFF
v_call: TRBV15
j_call: TRBJ2-1

cdr3_aa: CASSPGSDPNYGYTF
v_call: TRBV18
j_call: TRBJ1-2

cdr3_aa: CASSFSASTDTQYF
v_call: TRBV7-9
j_call: TRBJ2-3

cdr3_aa: CASSEGHRGYEQYF
v_call: TRBV11-2
j_call: TRBJ2-7

cdr3_aa: CASSPGTSGNNEQFF
v_call: TRBV7-2
j_call: TRBJ2-1

cdr3_aa: CASSEEGRGGKTQYF
v_call: TRBV5-6
j_call: TRBJ2-5

cdr3_aa: CASRAGTAYSYEQYF
v_call: TRBV27
j_call: TRBJ2-7

cdr3_aa: CASSLETGPSQTQYF
v_call: TRBV5-4
j_call: TRBJ2-5

cdr3_aa: CASSLTPYSNQPQHF
v_call: TRBV27
j_call: TRBJ1-5

cdr3_aa: CASSSTSGRAKEQYF
v_call: TRBV7-9
j_call: TRBJ2-7

cdr3_aa: CASSQNPQAGANVLTF
v_call: TRBV16
j_call: TRBJ2-6

cdr3_aa: CSVRKQGLFYEQYF
v_call: TRBV29-1
j_call: TRBJ2-7

cdr3_aa: CASSTTWTGGNIQYF
v_call: TRBV19
j_call: TRBJ2-4

cdr3_aa: CASSQDSGSREETQYF
v_call: TRBV4-3
j_call: TRBJ2-5

cdr3_aa: CAIFSGRLTDTQYF
v_call: TRBV10-3
j_call: TRBJ2-3

cdr3_aa: CASRGTGPYNEQFF
v_call: TRBV7-6
j_call: TRBJ2-1

cdr3_aa: CASSLGGAGEYTF
v_call: TRBV5-1
j_call: TRBJ1-2

cdr3_aa: CSVEDRGNEKLFF
v_call: TRBV29-1
j_call: TRBJ1-4

cdr3_aa: CASMSSGGSYEQYF
v_call: TRBV2
j_call: TRBJ2-7